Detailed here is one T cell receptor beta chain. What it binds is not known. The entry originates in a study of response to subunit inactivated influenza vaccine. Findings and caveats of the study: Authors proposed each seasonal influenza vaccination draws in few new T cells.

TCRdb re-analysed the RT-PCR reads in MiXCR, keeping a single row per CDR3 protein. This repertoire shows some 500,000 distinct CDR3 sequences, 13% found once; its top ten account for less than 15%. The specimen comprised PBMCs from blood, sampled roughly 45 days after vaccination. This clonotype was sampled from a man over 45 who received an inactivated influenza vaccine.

CDR3: CASSQTSRSYEQYF. DNA for the CDR3: TGTGCCAGCAGCCAGACAAGTCGTTCCTACGAGCAGTACTTC. V and J are TRBV5-4 and TRBJ2-7; D unresolved. Germline V gene sequence: CDR1 SGHNT, CDR2 YYREEE (reference sequence). The CDR3 has 14 amino acids. Trimming removed 4 bases from V and 1 base from J, with 12 bases in between. Full variable domain (missing parts from reference TRBV5-4 and TRBJ2-7): ETGVTQSPTHLIKTRGQQVTLRCSSQSGHNTVSWYQQALGQGPQFIFQYYREEENGRGNFPPRFSGLQFPNYSSELNVNALELDDSALYLCASSQTSRSYEQYFGPGTRLTVT.